One TCR beta chain is described in this entry. This sample was taken from a study of blood T cell repertoires in COVID-19. In the original analysis: Estimation of nucleated cell counts was performed using reference gene primer amplification. This table comes from immunoSEQ multiplex PCR, and its TCRdb copy is limited to in-frame clones, with some not included. V and J calls and clone size follow that table, whereas D and trimming were derived from the DNA. The data hold about 120,000 clones, with about four fifths observed a single time. The sequenced material came from peripheral blood. The receptor's source is a woman in her 70s with acute or convalescent COVID-19.

The CDR3 spells CASSLLARPTDTQYF. The DNA for the CDR3 is TGTGCCAGTAGTCTGCTGGCGCGGCCCACAGATACGCAGTATTTT. This rearrangement joins TRBV19 to TRBJ2-3; D is uncertain. The CDR3 extends over 15 amino acids. CDR1 and CDR2 from the germline V gene are LNHDA and SQIVND (reference sequence). V was trimmed by 5 bases and J by 2 bases, leaving 14 bases between them.